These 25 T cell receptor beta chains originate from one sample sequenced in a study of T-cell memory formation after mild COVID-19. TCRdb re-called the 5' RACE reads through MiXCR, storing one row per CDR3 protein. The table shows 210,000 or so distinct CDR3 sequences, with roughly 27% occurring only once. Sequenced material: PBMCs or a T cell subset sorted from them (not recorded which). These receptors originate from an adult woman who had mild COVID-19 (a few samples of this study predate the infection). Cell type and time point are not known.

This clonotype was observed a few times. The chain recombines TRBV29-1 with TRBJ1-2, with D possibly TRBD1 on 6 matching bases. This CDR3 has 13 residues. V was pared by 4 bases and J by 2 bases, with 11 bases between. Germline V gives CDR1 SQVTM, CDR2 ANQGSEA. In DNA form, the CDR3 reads TGCAGCGTTGCCGGGACAATAAACTATGGCTACACCTTC. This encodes CSVAGTINYGYTF.

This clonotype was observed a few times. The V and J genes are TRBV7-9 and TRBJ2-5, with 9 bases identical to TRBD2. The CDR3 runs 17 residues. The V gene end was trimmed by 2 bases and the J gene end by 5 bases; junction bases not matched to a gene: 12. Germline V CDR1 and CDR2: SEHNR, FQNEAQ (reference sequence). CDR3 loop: CASSLLVGGRASETQYF. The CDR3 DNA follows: TGTGCCAGCAGCTTACTTGTCGGCGGGAGGGCCAGCGAGACCCAGTACTTC. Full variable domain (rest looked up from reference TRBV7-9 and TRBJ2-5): DTGVSQNPRHKITKRGQNVTFRCDPISEHNRLYWYRQTLGQGPEFLTYFQNEAQLEKSRLLSDRFSAERPKGSFSTLEIQRTEQGDSAMYLCASSLLVGGRASETQYFGPGTRLLVL.

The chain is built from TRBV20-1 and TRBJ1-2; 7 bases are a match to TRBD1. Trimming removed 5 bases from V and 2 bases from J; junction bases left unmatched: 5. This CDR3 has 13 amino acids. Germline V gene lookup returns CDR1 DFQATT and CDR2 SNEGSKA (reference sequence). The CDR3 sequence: CSADPRGNYGYTF. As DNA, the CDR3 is TGCAGTGCTGATCCCAGGGGGAACTATGGCTACACCTTC.

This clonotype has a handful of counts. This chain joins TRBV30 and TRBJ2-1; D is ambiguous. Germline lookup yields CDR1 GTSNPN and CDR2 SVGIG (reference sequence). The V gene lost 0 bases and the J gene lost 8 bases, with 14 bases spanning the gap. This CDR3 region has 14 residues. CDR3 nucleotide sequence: TGTGCCTGGAGTGTCGGGCTTAGCACCGATGAGCAGTTCTTC. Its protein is CAWSVGLSTDEQFF.

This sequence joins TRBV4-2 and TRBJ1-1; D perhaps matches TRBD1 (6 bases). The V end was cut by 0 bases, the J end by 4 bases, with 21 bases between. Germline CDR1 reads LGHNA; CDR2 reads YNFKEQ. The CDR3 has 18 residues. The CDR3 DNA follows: TGTGCCAGCAGCCAAGATCGCTTACAGGGAGCATCTCCCACTGAAGCTTTCTTT. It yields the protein CASSQDRLQGASPTEAFF.

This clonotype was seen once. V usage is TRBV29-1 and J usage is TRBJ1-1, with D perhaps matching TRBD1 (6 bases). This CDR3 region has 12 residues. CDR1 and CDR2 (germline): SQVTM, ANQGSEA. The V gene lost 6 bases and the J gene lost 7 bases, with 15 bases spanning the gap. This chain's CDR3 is CSVSRGGFEAFF. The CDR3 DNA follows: TGCAGCGTATCGCGAGGGGGGTTTGAAGCTTTCTTT.

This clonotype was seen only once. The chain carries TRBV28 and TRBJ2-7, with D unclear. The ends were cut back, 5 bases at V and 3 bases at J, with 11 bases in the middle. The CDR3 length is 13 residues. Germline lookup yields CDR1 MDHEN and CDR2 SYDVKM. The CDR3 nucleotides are TGTGCCAGCAGTCCGTCGGTTGGCTACGAGCAGTACTTC. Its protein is CASSPSVGYEQYF.

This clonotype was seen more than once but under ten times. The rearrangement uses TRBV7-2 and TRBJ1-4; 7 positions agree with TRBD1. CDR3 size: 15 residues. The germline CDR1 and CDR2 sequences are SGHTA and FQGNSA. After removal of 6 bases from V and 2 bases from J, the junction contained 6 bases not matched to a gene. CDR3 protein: CASRSTGTTNEKLFF. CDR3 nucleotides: TGTGCCAGCAGATCGACAGGGACCACTAATGAAAAACTGTTTTTT.

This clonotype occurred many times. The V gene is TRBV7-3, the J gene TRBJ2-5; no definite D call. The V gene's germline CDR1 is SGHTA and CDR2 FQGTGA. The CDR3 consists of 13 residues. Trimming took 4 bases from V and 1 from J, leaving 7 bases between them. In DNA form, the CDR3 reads TGTGCCAGCAGCTATATCCCCCAAGAGACCCAGTACTTC. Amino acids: CASSYIPQETQYF. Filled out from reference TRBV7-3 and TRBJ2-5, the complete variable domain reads GAGVSQTPSNKVTEKGKYVELRCDPISGHTALYWYRQSLGQGPEFLIYFQGTGAADDSGLPNDRFFAVRPEGSVSTLKIQRTERGDSAVYLCASSYIPQETQYFGPGTRLLVL.

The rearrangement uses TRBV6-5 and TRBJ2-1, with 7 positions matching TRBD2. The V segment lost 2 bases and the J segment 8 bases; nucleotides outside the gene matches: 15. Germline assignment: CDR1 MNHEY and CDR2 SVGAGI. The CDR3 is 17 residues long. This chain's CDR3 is CASSYHLGSGDVYEQFF. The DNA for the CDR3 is TGTGCCAGCAGTTACCACCTAGGAAGCGGGGATGTCTATGAGCAGTTCTTC.

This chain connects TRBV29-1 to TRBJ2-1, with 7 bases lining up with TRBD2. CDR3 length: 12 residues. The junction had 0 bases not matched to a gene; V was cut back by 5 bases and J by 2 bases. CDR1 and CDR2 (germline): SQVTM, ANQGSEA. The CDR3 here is CSVRGAYNEQFF. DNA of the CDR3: TGCAGCGTTCGGGGGGCCTACAATGAGCAGTTCTTC.

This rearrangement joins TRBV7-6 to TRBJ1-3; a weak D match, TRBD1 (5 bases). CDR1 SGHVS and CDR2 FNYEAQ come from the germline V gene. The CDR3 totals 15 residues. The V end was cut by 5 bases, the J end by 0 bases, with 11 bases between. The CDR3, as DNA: TGTGCCAGCAGCCCAGGGACCTACTCTGGAAACACCATATATTTT. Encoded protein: CASSPGTYSGNTIYF.

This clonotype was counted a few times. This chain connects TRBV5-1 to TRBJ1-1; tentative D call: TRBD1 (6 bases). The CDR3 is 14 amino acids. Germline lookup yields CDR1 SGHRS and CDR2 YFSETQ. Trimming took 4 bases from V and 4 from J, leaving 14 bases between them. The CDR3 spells CASSGSRGITEAFF. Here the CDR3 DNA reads TGCGCCAGCAGCGGAAGCAGGGGTATCACTGAAGCTTTCTTT.

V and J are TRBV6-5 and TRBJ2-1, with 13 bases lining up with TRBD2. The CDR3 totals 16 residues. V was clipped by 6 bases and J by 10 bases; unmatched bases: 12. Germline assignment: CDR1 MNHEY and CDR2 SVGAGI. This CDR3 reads CASSIFTSGRAQEQFF. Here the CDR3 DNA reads TGTGCCAGCAGCATATTTACTAGCGGGAGGGCACAGGAGCAGTTCTTC.

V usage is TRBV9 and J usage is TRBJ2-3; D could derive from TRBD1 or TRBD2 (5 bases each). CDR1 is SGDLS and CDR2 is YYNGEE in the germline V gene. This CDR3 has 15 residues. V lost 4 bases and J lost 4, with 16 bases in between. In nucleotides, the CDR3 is TGTGCCAGCAGCTCCAGTCCCGGGGCGGCAGATACGCAGTATTTT. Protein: CASSSSPGAADTQYF.

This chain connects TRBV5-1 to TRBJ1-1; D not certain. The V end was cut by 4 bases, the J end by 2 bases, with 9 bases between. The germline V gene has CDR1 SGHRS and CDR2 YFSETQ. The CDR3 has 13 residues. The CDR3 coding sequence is TGCGCCAGCAGCCGGGAAATAAACACTGAAGCTTTCTTT. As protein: CASSREINTEAFF.

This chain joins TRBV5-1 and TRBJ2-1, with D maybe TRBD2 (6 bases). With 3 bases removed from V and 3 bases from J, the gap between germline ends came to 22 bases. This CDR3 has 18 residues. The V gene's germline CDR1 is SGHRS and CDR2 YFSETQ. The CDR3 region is CASSSNPRTSIVYNEQFF. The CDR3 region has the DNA TGCGCCAGCAGCTCGAATCCTCGTACTAGCATTGTCTACAATGAGCAGTTCTTC.

The CDR3 DNA sequence: TGTGCCAGCAGTTACGACCTAAGCGGGAGCTCCTACGAGCAGTACTTC. As protein: CASSYDLSGSSYEQYF. The chain combines TRBV6-5 with TRBJ2-7, with TRBD2 matching 8 bases. Per germline, CDR1 MNHEY and CDR2 SVGAGI. Trimming at V came to 2 bases and at J to 0 bases, leaving 6 bases not matched to a gene. The CDR3 contains 16 residues.

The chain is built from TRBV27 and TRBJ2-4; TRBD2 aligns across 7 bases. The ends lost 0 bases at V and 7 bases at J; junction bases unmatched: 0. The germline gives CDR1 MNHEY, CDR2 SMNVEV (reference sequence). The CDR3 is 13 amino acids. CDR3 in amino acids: CASSLSGGNIQYF. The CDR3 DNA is TGTGCCAGCAGTTTATCCGGGGGGAACATTCAGTACTTC.

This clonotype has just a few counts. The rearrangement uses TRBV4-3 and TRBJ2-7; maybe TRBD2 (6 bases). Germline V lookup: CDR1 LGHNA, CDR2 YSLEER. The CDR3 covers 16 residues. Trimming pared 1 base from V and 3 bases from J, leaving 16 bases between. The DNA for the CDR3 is TGCGCCAGCAGCCAAGGGGAGGCGGGGCACTTCTACGAGCAGTACTTC. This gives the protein CASSQGEAGHFYEQYF.

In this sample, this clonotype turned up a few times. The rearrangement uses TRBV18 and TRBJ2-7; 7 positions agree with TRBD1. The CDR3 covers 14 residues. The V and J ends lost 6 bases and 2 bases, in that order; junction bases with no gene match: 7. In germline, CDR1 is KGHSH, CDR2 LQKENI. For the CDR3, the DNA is TGTGCCAGCTCGCCCACGACAGGGACCTACGAGCAGTACTTC. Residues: CASSPTTGTYEQYF.

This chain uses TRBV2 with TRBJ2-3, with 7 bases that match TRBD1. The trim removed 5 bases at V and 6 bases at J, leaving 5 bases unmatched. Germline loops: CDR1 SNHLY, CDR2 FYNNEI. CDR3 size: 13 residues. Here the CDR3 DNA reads TGTGCCAGCAGTTTCACAGGGGCCGATACGCAGTATTTT. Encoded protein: CASSFTGADTQYF. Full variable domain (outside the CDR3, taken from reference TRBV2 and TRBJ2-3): EPEVTQTPSHQVTQMGQEVILRCVPISNHLYFYWYRQILGQKVEFLVSFYNNEISEKSEIFDDQFSVERPDGSNFTLKIRSTKLEDSAMYFCASSFTGADTQYFGPGTRLTVL.

CDR3 sequence: CASSPGTDKGTQYF. CDR3 coding DNA: TGCGCCAGCAGCCCCGGGACCGACAAAGGGACCCAGTACTTC. This chain links TRBV5-1 with TRBJ2-5; D possibly uses TRBD1 or TRBD2 (5 bases each). Per the germline V gene, CDR1 is SGHRS and CDR2 is YFSETQ. The CDR3 runs to 14 residues. V was clipped by 4 bases and J by 7 bases, with 17 bases between them.

The chain's CDR3 is CASSTPRSPGLGLQYF. In nucleotides, the CDR3 is TGTGCCAGCAGCACCCCCCGGAGCCCCGGCTTGGGCTTGCAGTACTTC. This chain connects TRBV21-1 to TRBJ2-7; TRBD2 is the table's D call, not checked against the DNA. TRBV21-1 represents a pseudogene. This CDR3 has 16 amino acids.

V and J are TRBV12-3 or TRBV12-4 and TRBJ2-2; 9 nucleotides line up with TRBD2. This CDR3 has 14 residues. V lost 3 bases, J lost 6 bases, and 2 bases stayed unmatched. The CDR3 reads CASSFERGAGELFF. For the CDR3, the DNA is TGTGCCAGCAGTTTCGAGCGGGGGGCCGGGGAGCTGTTTTTT.